These T cell receptor beta chains were read from a single sample in a study of blood T cell repertoires in COVID-19. Profiling relied on immunoSEQ multiplex PCR, and the TCRdb table lists in-frame clones only, not all of them. The sample contains fewer than 150,000 clones, about 83% of which appear only once. The material sequenced was peripheral blood. The receptors derive from a human donor in a cohort sampled during active COVID-19. Each CDR3 is given with its conserved first and last residue. Each record gives: J gene, clone size, V gene, D gene, CDR3 protein, CDR3 DNA. The D gene is left open where the match is weak. Some rows mark clone size as missing; the rest say once, few, many or name a class of expanded clone.

J gene: TRBJ1-3
clone size: -
V gene: TRBV5-1
D gene: TRBD1
CDR3 protein: CASSLEFRDRGGNTIYF
CDR3 DNA: TGCGCCAGCAGCTTGGAGTTCCGGGACAGGGGTGGAAACACCATATATTTT

J gene: TRBJ2-3
clone size: -
V gene: TRBV9
D gene: TRBD2
CDR3 protein: CASSLGVAGTTDTQYF
CDR3 DNA: TGTGCCAGCAGTCTTGGGGTAGCGGGGACCACAGATACGCAGTATTTT

J gene: TRBJ2-1
clone size: -
V gene: TRBV15
D gene: TRBD2
CDR3 protein: CATSQGLAGGPRINEQFF
CDR3 DNA: TGTGCCACCAGCCAAGGACTAGCGGGGGGGCCCAGGATTAATGAGCAGTTCTTC

J gene: TRBJ1-3
clone size: -
V gene: TRBV10-3
D gene: -
CDR3 protein: CAIEGAGNTIYF
CDR3 DNA: TGTGCCATCGAGGGGGCTGGAAACACCATATATTTT

J gene: TRBJ1-6
clone size: -
V gene: TRBV6-5
D gene: TRBD1
CDR3 protein: CASSYRQGRNSPLHF
CDR3 DNA: TGTGCCAGCAGTTACCGACAGGGGAGGAATTCACCCCTCCACTTT

J gene: TRBJ2-2
clone size: -
V gene: TRBV5-6
D gene: -
CDR3 protein: CASSLPRQTNTGELFF
CDR3 DNA: TGTGCCAGCAGCCTACCCCGACAGACGAACACCGGGGAGCTGTTTTTT

J gene: TRBJ2-5
clone size: -
V gene: TRBV5-1
D gene: -
CDR3 protein: CASSRQGSSETQYF
CDR3 DNA: TGCGCCAGCAGCCGGCAGGGTTCCAGCGAGACCCAGTACTTC

J gene: TRBJ2-7
clone size: -
V gene: TRBV7-9
D gene: -
CDR3 protein: CASRPSPFRGNEQYF
CDR3 DNA: TGTGCCAGCAGACCGAGCCCCTTTAGGGGGAACGAGCAGTACTTC

J gene: TRBJ1-4
clone size: once
V gene: TRBV19
D gene: TRBD1
CDR3 protein: CASTSTTGGNEKLFF
CDR3 DNA: TGTGCCAGTACCTCCACGACAGGGGGGAATGAAAAACTGTTTTTT

J gene: TRBJ2-7
clone size: -
V gene: TRBV3-1/TRBV3-2
D gene: TRBD2
CDR3 protein: CASSQGLVGSYEQYF
CDR3 DNA: TGTGCCAGCAGCCAGGGACTAGTTGGCTCCTACGAGCAGTACTTC

J gene: TRBJ1-3
clone size: -
V gene: TRBV3-1/TRBV3-2
D gene: -
CDR3 protein: CASSPREDGNTIYF
CDR3 DNA: TGTGCCAGCAGCCCCCGGGAGGATGGAAACACCATATATTTT

J gene: TRBJ2-3
clone size: -
V gene: TRBV24-1
D gene: TRBD1
CDR3 protein: CATSDFGTGNGTDTQYF
CDR3 DNA: TGTGCCACCAGTGATTTCGGGACAGGGAATGGCACAGATACGCAGTATTTT

J gene: TRBJ2-7
clone size: once
V gene: TRBV11-2
D gene: TRBD1
CDR3 protein: CASSLDWDRGEQYF
CDR3 DNA: TGTGCCAGCAGCTTAGATTGGGACAGGGGCGAGCAGTACTTC

J gene: TRBJ1-2
clone size: once
V gene: TRBV30
D gene: -
CDR3 protein: CAWNYVGRPNYGYTF
CDR3 DNA: TGTGCCTGGAATTATGTCGGGAGACCGAACTATGGCTACACCTTC

J gene: TRBJ1-3
clone size: -
V gene: TRBV2
D gene: -
CDR3 protein: CASSALDGASSGNTIYF
CDR3 DNA: TGTGCCAGCAGCGCCCTCGATGGGGCCAGCTCTGGAAACACCATATATTTT

J gene: TRBJ2-3
clone size: -
V gene: TRBV7-9
D gene: TRBD2
CDR3 protein: CASSLPFRLAGGKDTQYF
CDR3 DNA: TGTGCCAGCAGCTTACCATTTCGACTAGCGGGGGGTAAAGATACGCAGTATTTT

J gene: TRBJ1-5
clone size: -
V gene: TRBV5-5
D gene: -
CDR3 protein: CASSLVGDQPQHF
CDR3 DNA: TGTGCCAGCAGCTTGGTAGGGGATCAGCCCCAGCATTTT

J gene: TRBJ2-7
clone size: -
V gene: TRBV21-1
D gene: -
CDR3 protein: CASSKNPRGCTYEQYF
CDR3 DNA: TGTGCCAGCAGCAAAAACCCACGGGGGTGTACCTACGAGCAGTACTTC

J gene: TRBJ1-4
clone size: -
V gene: TRBV7-9
D gene: -
CDR3 protein: CASSREGGTNEKLFF
CDR3 DNA: TGTGCCAGCAGCCGGGAGGGGGGAACTAATGAAAAACTGTTTTTT

J gene: TRBJ1-1
clone size: -
V gene: TRBV27
D gene: TRBD1
CDR3 protein: CASSPDRGKTEAFF
CDR3 DNA: TGTGCCAGCAGCCCAGACAGGGGTAAAACTGAAGCTTTCTTT

J gene: TRBJ2-5
clone size: -
V gene: TRBV5-1
D gene: TRBD2
CDR3 protein: CASSRTGLAGDRLETQYF
CDR3 DNA: TGCGCCAGCAGCCGGACGGGACTAGCGGGGGACCGTTTGGAGACCCAGTACTTC

J gene: TRBJ2-2
clone size: -
V gene: TRBV10-3
D gene: TRBD1
CDR3 protein: CAIKLAGGTGELFF
CDR3 DNA: TGTGCCATCAAGTTGGCAGGGGGCACCGGGGAGCTGTTTTTT

J gene: TRBJ2-6
clone size: -
V gene: TRBV5-1
D gene: -
CDR3 protein: CASSKNTGTGANVLTF
CDR3 DNA: TGCGCCAGCAGCAAAAATACAGGGACCGGGGCCAACGTCCTGACTTTC

J gene: TRBJ2-3
clone size: -
V gene: TRBV18
D gene: TRBD1
CDR3 protein: CASSTTGASTDTQYF
CDR3 DNA: TGTGCCAGCTCAACGACAGGGGCTAGCACAGATACGCAGTATTTT

J gene: TRBJ2-1
clone size: once
V gene: TRBV27
D gene: -
CDR3 protein: CASSLSRGEWSYNEQFF
CDR3 DNA: TGTGCCAGCAGTTTGAGTCGCGGGGAGTGGTCCTACAATGAGCAGTTCTTC

J gene: TRBJ2-3
clone size: -
V gene: TRBV7-9
D gene: -
CDR3 protein: CASTTSVEARFADTQYF
CDR3 DNA: TGTGCCAGCACAACATCCGTGGAGGCAAGGTTCGCAGATACGCAGTATTTT

J gene: TRBJ2-3
clone size: -
V gene: TRBV5-8
D gene: -
CDR3 protein: CASSRKLGGTDTQYF
CDR3 DNA: TGTGCCAGCAGCCGTAAGCTAGGGGGCACAGATACGCAGTATTTT

J gene: TRBJ2-5
clone size: -
V gene: TRBV27
D gene: TRBD2
CDR3 protein: CASSLDSGGPRETQYF
CDR3 DNA: TGTGCCAGCAGTCTAGATAGCGGGGGCCCCCGAGAGACCCAGTACTTC

J gene: TRBJ1-2
clone size: -
V gene: TRBV5-1
D gene: -
CDR3 protein: CASSLESLDYGYTF
CDR3 DNA: TGCGCCAGCAGCTTGGAGTCACTCGACTATGGCTACACCTTC

J gene: TRBJ1-6
clone size: once
V gene: TRBV6-6
D gene: -
CDR3 protein: CASKNGEGNSPLHF
CDR3 DNA: TGTGCCAGCAAAAATGGAGAGGGTAATTCACCCCTCCACTTT

J gene: TRBJ1-4
clone size: few
V gene: TRBV27
D gene: -
CDR3 protein: CASSIDRRSEKLFF
CDR3 DNA: TGTGCCAGCAGTATTGACAGGAGGTCGGAAAAACTGTTTTTT